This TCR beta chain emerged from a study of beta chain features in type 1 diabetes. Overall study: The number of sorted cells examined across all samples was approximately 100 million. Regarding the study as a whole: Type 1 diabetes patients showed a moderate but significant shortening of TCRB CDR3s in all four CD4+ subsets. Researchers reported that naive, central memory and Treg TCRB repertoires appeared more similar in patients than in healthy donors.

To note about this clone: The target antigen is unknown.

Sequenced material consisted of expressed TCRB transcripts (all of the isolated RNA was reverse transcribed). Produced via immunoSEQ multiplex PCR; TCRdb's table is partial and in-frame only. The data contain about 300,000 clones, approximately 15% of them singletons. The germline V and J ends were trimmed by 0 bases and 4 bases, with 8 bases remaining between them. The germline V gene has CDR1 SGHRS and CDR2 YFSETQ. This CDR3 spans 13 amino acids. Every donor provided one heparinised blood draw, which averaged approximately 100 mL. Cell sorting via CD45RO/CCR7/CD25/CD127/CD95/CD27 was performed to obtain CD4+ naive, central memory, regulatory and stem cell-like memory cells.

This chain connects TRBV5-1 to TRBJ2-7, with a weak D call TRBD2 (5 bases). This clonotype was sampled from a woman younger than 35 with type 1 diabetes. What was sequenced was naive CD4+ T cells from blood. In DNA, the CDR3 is TGCGCCAGCAGCTTGGGAGAGCGGTACGAGCAGTACTTC. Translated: CASSLGERYEQYF.